A selection of T cell receptor beta chains follows, all from one sample in a study of graft-versus-host responses after intestinal transplantation. Libraries were prepared by immunoSEQ multiplex PCR; TCRdb keeps only in-frame clonotypes and omits some of them. The table lists 40,000 to 60,000 clones, approximately 84% of them singletons. Their antigens remain unidentified. Sequenced material: unstimulated CD4+ T cells sorted from spleen or lymph node cells, taken before transplant. These receptors all stem from a human donor who was the organ donor for an intestinal transplant. CDR3s include the opening cysteine and the closing phenylalanine or tryptophan. D genes are given only for firm matches. The size field is filled for only some rows; it gives once, few, many or a size class.

TRBV19,TRBJ1-2,TRBD1,-,TGTGCCAGTAGTATTCCGCCGGGACAGCGCCCCTTC,CASSIPPGQRPF
TRBV18,TRBJ2-1,TRBD2,-,TGTGCCAGCTCACCACGACTAGCGGGAGGCTCCTACAATGAGCAGTTCTTC,CASSPRLAGGSYNEQFF
TRBV5-6,TRBJ1-5,-,few,TGTGCCAGCAGCTTCTCAGGGGAGGGAGGGAGGCAGCCCCAGCATTTT,CASSFSGEGGRQPQHF
TRBV11-2,TRBJ1-4,-,-,TGTGCCAGCAGCCTACTCTCAAACCAACTGCCGGGAAATGAAAAACTGTTTTTT,CASSLLSNQLPGNEKLFF
TRBV5-1,TRBJ2-1,-,-,TGCGCCAGCAGCCTAATTAACCCCGCGCTCTACAATGAGCAGTTCTTC,CASSLINPALYNEQFF
TRBV6-5,TRBJ1-1,-,-,TGTGCCAGCAGTAAACGCCTAGGGAACACTGAAGCTTTCTTT,CASSKRLGNTEAFF
TRBV6-5,TRBJ1-2,-,-,TGTGCCAGCAGTTACTCAAGGGTGGGAGGCTACACCTTC,CASSYSRVGGYTF
TRBV5-1,TRBJ1-1,-,-,TGCGCCAGCAGCTTGGCCGGGAATACTGAAGCTTTCTTT,CASSLAGNTEAFF
TRBV5-1,TRBJ1-5,TRBD1,once,TGCGCCAGCAGCTTGCAGCGGGACAGGGGGCCGGAAAATCAGCCCCAGCATTTT,CASSLQRDRGPENQPQHF
TRBV10-2,TRBJ1-2,-,-,TGCGCCAGCATCGGGAGTTCTTCTAACTATGGCTACACCTTC,CASIGSSSNYGYTF
TRBV6-5,TRBJ2-1,-,-,TGTGCCAGCAGGGGGACTCCTAGCACCTACAATGAGCAGTTCTTC,CASRGTPSTYNEQFF
TRBV5-1,TRBJ1-1,-,-,TGCGCCAGCAGCTTGGTGGGGCAGTACACTGAAGCTTTCTTT,CASSLVGQYTEAFF
TRBV6-5,TRBJ2-7,TRBD2,-,TGTGCCAGCAGCTCCCGGACTAGCGGGGTATACGAGCAGTACTTC,CASSSRTSGVYEQYF